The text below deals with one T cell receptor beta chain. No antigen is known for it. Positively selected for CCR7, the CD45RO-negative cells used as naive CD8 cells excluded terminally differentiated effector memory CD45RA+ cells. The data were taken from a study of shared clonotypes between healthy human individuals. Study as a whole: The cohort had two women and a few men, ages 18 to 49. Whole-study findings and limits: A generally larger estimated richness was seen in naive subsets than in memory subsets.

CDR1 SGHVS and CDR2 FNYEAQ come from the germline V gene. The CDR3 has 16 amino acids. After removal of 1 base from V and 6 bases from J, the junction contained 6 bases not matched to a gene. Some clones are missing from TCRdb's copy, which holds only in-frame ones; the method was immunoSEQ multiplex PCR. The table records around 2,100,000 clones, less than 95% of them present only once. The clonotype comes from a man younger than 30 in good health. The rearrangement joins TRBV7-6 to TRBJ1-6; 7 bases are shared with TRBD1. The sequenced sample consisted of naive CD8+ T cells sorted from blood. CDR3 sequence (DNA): TGTGCCAGCAGCTTAGGAGACAGGGATATTAATTCACCCCTCCACTTT. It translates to CASSLGDRDINSPLHF.